Detailed here is one TCR beta chain. The antigen remains unidentified. This record comes from a study of cytomegalovirus exposure and HLA in healthy donors. About the study: Earlier, 150 million to 200 million T cells were analyzed, and 90 million to 120 million unique TCR beta sequences were found among them. Researchers found that approximately 77% of over 350 genotyped donors fell within the Caucasian-associated ancestry cluster.

Study-level findings and limits: Of the V segments, some could not be distinguished, including TRBV6-2 and TRBV6-3, and were excluded.

Both 60 Vbeta primers and 13 Jbeta primers went into the PCR. Sequenced by immunoSEQ multiplex PCR; TCRdb stores in-frame clones only, minus some. The sample yields fewer than 150,000 clones, 70% to 75% seen once. The germline gives CDR1 GTSNPN, CDR2 SVGIG (reference sequence). The junction had 9 bases not matched to a gene; V was cut back by 3 bases and J by 10 bases. This CDR3 is built from 13 residues. The sequencing sample was made of PBMCs. This receptor was taken from a human donor in good health. The rearrangement joins TRBV30 to TRBJ1-1; 9 nucleotides agree with TRBD1. CDR3 sequence: CAWSLDRGGVAFF. The CDR3 DNA sequence: TGTGCCTGGAGCTTGGACAGGGGCGGTGTAGCTTTCTTT.